Shown below are 25 T cell receptor beta chains from a single sample sequenced in a study of blood T cells in healthy people across ages. A second PCR of roughly 7 to 11 cycles used a sample-barcoded 5' primer and a J-beta primer mix. Using its own MiXCR run on the 5' RACE reads, TCRdb lists one record per CDR3 protein. The sample includes roughly 900,000 distinct CDR3 sequences, less than 35% of them seen just once. Sequencing used blood. The receptors shown here come from a woman older than 75 in good health.

This clonotype showed up many times. CDR3 in amino acids: CASSFNPTRGEYNEQFF. The DNA for the CDR3 is TGTGCCAGCAGCTTCAACCCCACCCGCGGGGAATACAATGAGCAGTTCTTC. J is TRBJ2-1 and V is TRBV12-3 or TRBV12-4, with D possibly matching TRBD2 (6 bases). V was shortened by 6 bases and J by 4 bases, with 22 bases between the two germline ends. CDR3 length: 17 amino acids.

This clonotype was recorded at least ten times. Written as DNA, the CDR3 is TGCGCCAGCAGCTTGGTGCCAAAAAGGGATACGCAGTATTTT. It is translated as CASSLVPKRDTQYF. The genes are TRBV5-1 and TRBJ2-3; D gene ambiguous. Per germline, CDR1 SGHRS and CDR2 YFSETQ. The CDR3 loop spans 14 amino acids. Trimming stripped 0 bases from V and 6 bases from J, with 11 bases between.

This clonotype was counted ten times or more. This chain uses TRBV10-3 with TRBJ2-7; 9 nucleotides match TRBD1. Trimming took 3 bases from V and 7 from J; bases not matched to a gene: 10. The CDR3 has 15 amino acids. The germline V gene encodes CDR1 ENHRY and CDR2 SYGVKD. The CDR3 protein is CAISDLGQGTGEQYF. The CDR3 DNA reads TGTGCCATCAGTGACCTAGGACAGGGGACAGGTGAGCAGTACTTC.

This sequence joins TRBV20-1 and TRBJ2-5; D call uncertain. The J call may be incorrect, as the DNA end agrees better with TRBJ2-7. Looked up from germline, CDR1 is DFQATT and CDR2 is SNEGSKA (reference sequence). The CDR3 loop spans 13 amino acids. The CDR3 reads CSAEADHLYEQYF. The CDR3, as DNA: TGCAGTGCTGAGGCAGACCATCTCTACGAGCAGTACTTC.

In its sample, this clonotype was seen many times. This chain uses TRBV7-2 with TRBJ2-3, with 9 bases fitting TRBD2. Germline CDR1 is SGHTA and CDR2 is FQGNSA. Trimming at V came to 2 bases and at J to 2 bases, leaving 11 bases not matched to a gene. The CDR3 consists of 18 residues. CDR3 residues: CASSLFLLTSGYTDTQYF. CDR3 coding DNA: TGTGCCAGCAGCTTATTCCTCCTGACTAGCGGATACACAGATACGCAGTATTTT.

The J gene is TRBJ2-5, the V gene TRBV9; 13 bases line up with TRBD2. The CDR3 is 19 amino acids. The junction had 13 bases not matched to a gene; V was cut back by 4 bases and J by 1 base. The germline V gene encodes CDR1 SGDLS and CDR2 YYNGEE. CDR3 loop: CASSLLSPRLAGGQETQYF. Here the CDR3 DNA reads TGTGCCAGCAGCCTCCTATCCCCCCGACTAGCGGGGGGCCAAGAGACCCAGTACTTC. Based on the CDR3 plus reference TRBV9 and TRBJ2-5, the full variable domain is DSGVTQTPKHLITATGQRVTLRCSPRSGDLSVYWYQQSLDQGLQFLIQYYNGEERAKGNILERFSAQQFPDLHSELNLSSLELGDSALYFCASSLLSPRLAGGQETQYFGPGTRLLVL.

This clonotype was seen only a few times. One end of the junction fails to match germline, which may point to a read error. The CDR3 region is CAGSPASPRAYYAYEQYF. CDR3 nucleotides: TGCGCCGGCAGCCCCGCTTCCCCGCGGGCTTATTATGCCTACGAGCAGTACTTC. The genes are TRBV5-1 and TRBJ2-7, with TRBD2 as a possible D gene (5 bases). CDR1 and CDR2 (germline): SGHRS, YFSETQ. CDR3 length: 18 amino acids.

The chain has TRBV7-2 and TRBJ2-1; 7 positions match TRBD1. The CDR3 spans 12 residues. Germline V gives CDR1 SGHTA, CDR2 FQGNSA. J was trimmed by 12 bases and V by 5 bases; bases with no gene match: 7. Here the CDR3 reads CASSPEWTGQFF. CDR3 bases: TGTGCCAGCAGCCCCGAATGGACAGGGCAGTTCTTC.

As concerns this clonotype: A much larger clone lies one base from this, so it may be a read error. The V gene is TRBV12-3 or TRBV12-4, the J gene TRBJ1-2; D unresolved. Between the trimmed V and J ends, which lost 3 bases and 11 bases, there was a span of 13 bases. The CDR3 covers 12 residues. The CDR3 bases are TGTGCCAGCAGTTTGACCCAGGTCTCGTACACCTTC. Protein: CASSLTQVSYTF.

The rearrangement uses TRBV20-1 and TRBJ2-1; possible D gene TRBD2, 6 bases. The V end lost 1 base, the J end lost 6 bases, and 16 bases lay between the germline ends. The length of the CDR3 is 15 residues. Germline V gene data show CDR1 as DFQATT and CDR2 as SNEGSKA (reference sequence). Here the CDR3 DNA reads TGCAGTGCTAGAGTAGGACGGGGAGGAAGCAATGAGCAGTTCTTC. As protein: CSARVGRGGSNEQFF.

This chain uses TRBV7-2 with TRBJ1-2; D is uncertain. Per the germline V gene, CDR1 is SGHTA and CDR2 is FQGNSA. Trimming took off 2 bases at V and 2 bases at J, with 12 bases between the two ends. This CDR3 comprises 15 residues. CDR3 amino acids: CASSLKGPLNYGYTF. In nucleotides, the CDR3 is TGTGCCAGCAGCTTAAAAGGCCCCTTAAACTATGGCTACACCTTC.

Details on this clonotype: This clone may be a read error of a much larger clone one base away. The V gene is TRBV7-2, the J gene TRBJ2-6; D is possibly TRBD2 (6 bases). V was pared by 2 bases and J by 0 bases, with 14 bases between. Germline V CDR1 and CDR2: SGHTA, FQGNSA. The CDR3 has 18 amino acids. In DNA, the CDR3 is TGTACCAGCAGCTTACTTGTGGGGGGTAGCTCTGGGGCCAACGTCCTGACTTTC. Its protein product is CTSSLLVGGSSGANVLTF. Variable domain in full (rest from reference TRBV7-2 and TRBJ2-6): GAGVSQSPSNKVTEKGKDVELRCDPISGHTALYWYRQSLGQGLEFLIYFQGNSAPDKSGLPSDRFSAERTGGSVSTLTIQRTQQEDSAVYLCTSSLLVGGSSGANVLTFGAGSRLTVL.

This clonotype showed up many times. The chain couples TRBV7-2 to TRBJ2-5; D call uncertain. V was trimmed by 1 base and J by 3 bases, leaving 6 bases between them. The germline V gene encodes CDR1 SGHTA and CDR2 FQGNSA. CDR3 length equals 13 residues. Here the CDR3 reads CASSLVVEETQYF. The CDR3 region has the DNA TGTGCCAGCAGCTTAGTTGTAGAAGAGACCCAGTACTTC. Full variable domain (remainder filled in from reference TRBV7-2 and TRBJ2-5): GAGVSQSPSNKVTEKGKDVELRCDPISGHTALYWYRQSLGQGLEFLIYFQGNSAPDKSGLPSDRFSAERTGGSVSTLTIQRTQQEDSAVYLCASSLVVEETQYFGPGTRLLVL.

This clonotype showed up just a few times. The chain links TRBV6-6 to TRBJ1-5, with 8 nucleotides matching TRBD1. The CDR3 consists of 16 residues. J was trimmed by 2 bases and V by 2 bases; bases with no gene match: 5. The germline V gene has CDR1 MNHNY and CDR2 SVGAGI (reference sequence). CDR3 nucleotides: TGTGCCAGCAGTTACGGGCCAGGGGGCGGCAATCAGCCCCAGCATTTT. The encoded protein is CASSYGPGGGNQPQHF.

This clonotype was found a few times. The chain joins TRBV29-1 to TRBJ1-2, with 7 nucleotides matching TRBD1. The germline V gene encodes CDR1 SQVTM and CDR2 ANQGSEA. The V gene end was trimmed by 3 bases and the J gene end by 8 bases; junction bases not matched to a gene: 9. The CDR3 spans 13 residues. The CDR3 reads CSVDTGARIGYTF. CDR3 sequence (DNA): TGCAGCGTTGATACAGGGGCTCGAATCGGCTACACCTTC.

This clonotype was counted many times. The chain is built from TRBV11-2 and TRBJ2-1; D tentatively fits TRBD1 or TRBD2 (6 bases each). Per the germline V gene, CDR1 is SGHAT and CDR2 is FQNNGV. V lost 3 bases and J 12 bases, leaving 12 bases between the germline ends. The CDR3 runs to 12 residues. The CDR3 spells CASSFGGRGQFF. DNA for the CDR3: TGTGCCAGCAGCTTTGGGGGGCGCGGGCAGTTCTTC.

As concerns this clonotype: The missing conserved phenylalanine or tryptophan at the end of this CDR3 makes a read error likely. The chain couples TRBV20-1 to TRBJ2-7; D gene uncertain. The CDR3 loop spans 13 amino acids. Germline CDR1 DFQATT, CDR2 SNEGSKA (reference sequence). As DNA, the CDR3 is TGCAGTGCTAGAGATCCGGGCTCCTGCGAGCAGTACTCC. Translating gives CSARDPGSCEQYS.

This clonotype has a count of ten or more. The chain couples TRBV6-5 to TRBJ2-4; D possibly matches TRBD1 or TRBD2 (6 bases each). CDR3 length: 16 residues. The germline CDR1 and CDR2 sequences are MNHEY and SVGAGI. Deletions cut 2 bases from V and 1 base from J, with 12 bases between. The CDR3: CASSYGGHEAKNIQYF. CDR3 in DNA: TGTGCCAGCAGTTACGGGGGGCATGAGGCCAAAAACATTCAGTACTTC.

As concerns this clonotype: A read error may account for a junction end that differs from germline. The chain joins TRBV12-3 or TRBV12-4 to TRBJ2-3; D not resolved. The CDR3 covers 13 residues. CDR3 DNA sequence: TGTGCCAGCAGTTCCGTGCCCACAGATACGCCGTATTTT. Translating gives CASSSVPTDTPYF.

This clonotype was observed a few times. V is TRBV30 and J is TRBJ2-7, with D unclear. V was pared by 0 bases and J by 4 bases, with 7 bases between. This CDR3 region has 12 residues. CDR1 GTSNPN and CDR2 SVGIG come from the germline V gene (reference sequence). CDR3 bases: TGTGCCTGGAGTGTACGACCATACGAGCAGTACTTC. This translates into CAWSVRPYEQYF.

This clonotype has at least ten counts. This chain's CDR3 is CATSLEPRGPYEQYF. DNA of the CDR3: TGTGCCACCTCTCTGGAACCTAGGGGCCCCTACGAGCAGTACTTC. The J gene is TRBJ2-7, the V gene TRBV28; the D gene is possibly TRBD1 (5 bases). V shed 10 bases and J shed 2 bases, with 21 bases lying between them. The germline V gene has CDR1 MDHEN and CDR2 SYDVKM. This CDR3 contains 15 residues. The whole variable domain, filled in from reference TRBV28 and TRBJ2-7, reads DVKVTQSSRYLVKRTGEKVFLECVQDMDHENMFWYRQDPGLGLRLIYFSYDVKMKEKGDIPEGYSVSREKKERFSLILESASTNQTSMYLCATSLEPRGPYEQYFGPGTRLTVT.

This clonotype occurred a few times. A much larger clone differs from this one at a single base, so this may be a read error. V gene TRBV7-2 combines with J gene TRBJ2-1, with D perhaps TRBD2 (6 bases). The CDR3 has 14 residues. CDR1 and CDR2 (germline): SGHTA, FQGNSA. The CDR3 region is CASRPGRGWNGQFF. DNA of the CDR3: TGTGCCAGCAGACCAGGTCGGGGGTGGAATGGGCAGTTCTTC.

There are many counts of this clonotype. The CDR3 DNA sequence: TGTGCCAGCAGTCCAGTTTCCCCCTACGAGCAGTACTTC. This codes for CASSPVSPYEQYF. The rearrangement joins TRBV27 to TRBJ2-7; D is ambiguous. CDR1 is MNHEY and CDR2 is SMNVEV in the germline V gene (reference sequence). The CDR3 runs 13 residues. V shed 5 bases and J shed 2 bases, with 10 bases lying between them.

This clonotype was counted many times. This sequence joins TRBV6-2 or TRBV6-3 and TRBJ2-3; 7 bases line up with TRBD1. The CDR3 totals 13 residues. With 6 bases clipped from V and 4 bases from J, the junction kept 4 bases outside the gene matches. Germline assignment: CDR1 MNHEY and CDR2 SVGEGT. The CDR3 sequence: CASRKQGADTQYF. As DNA, the CDR3 is TGTGCCAGCAGGAAGCAGGGGGCAGATACGCAGTATTTT.

The chain is built from TRBV3-1 and TRBJ1-4; a possible D gene is TRBD1 (5 bases). Trimming took off 0 bases at V and 2 bases at J, with 10 bases between the two ends. Germline-derived CDR1 and CDR2 are LGHDT and YNNKEL (reference sequence). CDR3 size: 16 residues. The CDR3 is CASSQDRRGTNEKLFF. CDR3 DNA: TGTGCCAGCAGCCAAGATAGGAGGGGTACTAATGAAAAACTGTTTTTT.